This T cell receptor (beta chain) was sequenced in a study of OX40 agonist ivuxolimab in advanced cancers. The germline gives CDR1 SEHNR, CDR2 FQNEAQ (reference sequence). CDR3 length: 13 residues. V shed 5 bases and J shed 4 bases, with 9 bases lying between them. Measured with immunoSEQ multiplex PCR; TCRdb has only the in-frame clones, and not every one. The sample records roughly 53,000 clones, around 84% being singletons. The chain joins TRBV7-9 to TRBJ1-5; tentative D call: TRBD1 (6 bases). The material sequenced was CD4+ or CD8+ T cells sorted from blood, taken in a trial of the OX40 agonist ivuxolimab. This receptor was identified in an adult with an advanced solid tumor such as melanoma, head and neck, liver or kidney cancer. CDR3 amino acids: CASSQGQNQPQHF. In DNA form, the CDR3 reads TGTGCCAGCAGCCAAGGACAGAATCAGCCCCAGCATTTT.